The sequence of this T cell receptor (beta chain) was determined in a study of Ad26.COV2.S vaccination and SARS-CoV-2 variants. On the study more broadly: Intramuscular Ad26.COV2.S doses were given once or twice, 56 days apart.

Assay: immunoSEQ multiplex PCR; the TCRdb copy retains only in-frame clones and omits some. The data show more than 300,000 clones, around four fifths seen once. Germline CDR1 reads KGHDR; CDR2 reads SFDVKD. This CDR3 region has 16 residues. The V and J ends lost 5 bases and 0 bases respectively, with 13 bases between them. Treatment reported: some 20 received Ad26.COV2.S at low or high dose, single or two shots; about 5 received placebo; per-sample allocation not given. Sampling happened 63 days after the first vaccine or placebo injection. The chain carries TRBV24-1 and TRBJ2-1, with no clear D. This clonotype was sampled from a person between 18 and 59 years old who received the Ad26.COV2.S COVID-19 vaccine or a placebo. The specimen was peripheral blood, collected in a trial of Ad26.COV2.S vaccine versus placebo. CDR3 bases: TGTGCCACCAGTGCTCCGAGTCCGAGCTCCTACAATGAGCAGTTCTTC. Amino acid sequence: CATSAPSPSSYNEQFF.